The rows below give T cell receptor beta chains drawn from one sample of a study of control samples from healthy donors and cancer patients. Sequencing used immunoSEQ multiplex PCR; TCRdb keeps in-frame clones, though not all of them. This sample has under 200,000 clones; over 85% occur once, and the top ten carry around 8%. Sequencing was performed on blood. The receptor source for this set is a woman in her forties in good health. CDR3s include the opening cysteine and the closing phenylalanine or tryptophan. The D gene is left open where the match is weak. Not all rows give a size; the values are once, few, many and, for expanded clones, a class.

CDR3	DNA	D	V	J	size
CASSSQVFPTEAFF	TGTGCCAGCAGTTCTCAGGTTTTCCCAACTGAAGCTTTCTTT	-	TRBV2	TRBJ1-1	-
CASSPDSNQPQHF	TGTGCCAGCAGTCCCGACAGCAATCAGCCCCAGCATTTT	-	TRBV12-3/TRBV12-4	TRBJ1-5	-
CASSLAVGNTEAFF	TGTGCCAGCAGCTTGGCCGTGGGGAACACTGAAGCTTTCTTT	-	TRBV5-4	TRBJ1-1	-
CASSHPRTGDYGYTF	TGCGCCAGCAGCCATCCCAGGACAGGGGACTATGGCTACACCTTC	TRBD1	TRBV4-1	TRBJ1-2	-
CASSERGREQFF	TGTGCCAGCAGTGAACGCGGTCGGGAGCAGTTCTTC	-	TRBV6-1	TRBJ2-1	-
CASSDDRDGPQHF	TGTGCCAGCAGTGATGACAGGGACGGGCCCCAGCATTTT	TRBD1	TRBV6-4	TRBJ1-5	-
CASSFRPTHPGGAQNGYTF	TGTGCCAGCAGCTTTCGGCCCACCCACCCTGGGGGGGCGCAGAATGGCTACACCTTC	-	TRBV7-9	TRBJ1-2	-
CASSQDASEGYGYTF	TGCGCCAGCAGCCAAGATGCCAGTGAAGGCTATGGCTACACCTTC	-	TRBV4-1	TRBJ1-2	-
CASSYVVLALSSEQFF	TGTGCCAGCAGTTACGTCGTGCTAGCTTTGTCGAGTGAGCAGTTCTTC	-	TRBV6-6	TRBJ2-1	-
CASSIEVAGGQETQYF	TGTGCCAGTAGTATAGAGGTAGCGGGGGGCCAAGAGACCCAGTACTTC	TRBD2	TRBV19	TRBJ2-5	-
CASSPVQRGSYEQYF	TGTGCCAGCAGCCCCGTACAGCGGGGATCCTACGAGCAGTACTTC	TRBD2	TRBV5-6	TRBJ2-7	once
CASSRRGTLAKNIQYF	TGTGCCAGCAGCCGCCGTGGAACCCTAGCCAAAAACATTCAGTACTTC	-	TRBV11-2	TRBJ2-4	-
CASSLERTAIYFFTEAFF	TGTGCCAGCAGCTTAGAGCGGACGGCCATCTACTTTTTCACTGAAGCTTTCTTT	-	TRBV7-8	TRBJ1-1	-
CASSDGIRTAEAFF	TGTGCCAGCAGCGACGGAATCCGAACCGCTGAAGCTTTCTTT	-	TRBV9	TRBJ1-1	once
CASSQDRGNTQYF	TGCGCCAGCAGCCAAGATCGGGGTAATACGCAGTATTTT	-	TRBV4-3	TRBJ2-3	-
CASSRRQLGGYEQYF	TGTGCCAGCAGCCGTAGACAGTTGGGTGGGTACGAGCAGTACTTC	-	TRBV11-2	TRBJ2-7	-
CASSLEGTGSQPQHF	TGTGCCAGCAGTTTAGAAGGGACAGGGAGTCAGCCCCAGCATTTT	TRBD1	TRBV27	TRBJ1-5	-
CAISESVEKMNTEAFF	TGTGCCATCAGTGAGTCGGTGGAGAAAATGAACACTGAAGCTTTCTTT	-	TRBV10-3	TRBJ1-1	-
CASSQGPGGLHEQYF	TGTGCCAGCAGCCAAGGCCCGGGGGGGTTACACGAGCAGTACTTC	TRBD2	TRBV3-1/TRBV3-2	TRBJ2-7	once
CASRVLAGGPDTQYF	TGCGCCAGCAGGGTTCTAGCGGGAGGGCCAGATACGCAGTATTTT	TRBD2	TRBV5-1	TRBJ2-3	-
CASSEALRGFAANEKLFF	TGTGCCAGCAGTGAAGCGCTGAGGGGGTTTGCGGCTAATGAAAAACTGTTTTTT	-	TRBV2	TRBJ1-4	-
CASSQGVRGNEKLFF	TGTGCCAGCAGCCAAGGGGTCAGGGGAAATGAAAAACTGTTTTTT	-	TRBV3-1/TRBV3-2	TRBJ1-4	-
CASSFATGTGGHEQYF	TGTGCCAGCAGCTTCGCAACCGGGACAGGGGGCCACGAGCAGTACTTC	TRBD1	TRBV7-9	TRBJ2-7	once
CASSLQGGEQYF	TGTGCCAGCAGTTTACAGGGAGGGGAGCAGTACTTC	TRBD2	TRBV27	TRBJ2-7	-
CASRRGTGDLLPYEQYF	TGCGCCAGCAGACGCGGGACAGGGGACCTGCTGCCATACGAGCAGTACTTC	TRBD1	TRBV10-2	TRBJ2-7	-
CASSLDSGYTF	TGTGCCAGCAGCTTAGATAGTGGCTACACCTTC	-	TRBV7-2	TRBJ1-2	-
CASSYSTPNSPLHF	TGTGCCAGCAGTTACTCGACACCAAACTCACCCCTCCACTTT	-	TRBV6-2/TRBV6-3	TRBJ1-6	-
CASRSGQGNYGYTF	TGTGCCAGCAGGTCGGGACAGGGTAACTATGGCTACACCTTC	TRBD1	TRBV6-5	TRBJ1-2	-
CASSYEAGTEAFF	TGTGCCAGCAGTTACGAGGCTGGGACTGAAGCTTTCTTT	-	TRBV6-2/TRBV6-3	TRBJ1-1	-
CASSYVAGYTF	TGTGCCAGCAGTTACGTTGCGGGCTACACCTTC	-	TRBV6-2/TRBV6-3	TRBJ1-2	-
CASSVGQVYEQYF	TGTGCCAGCAGTGTAGGTCAGGTATACGAGCAGTACTTC	-	TRBV2	TRBJ2-7	-
CASSYSSGGIQPQHF	TGTGCCAGCAGTTACTCCTCGGGGGGAATTCAGCCCCAGCATTTT	-	TRBV6-2/TRBV6-3	TRBJ1-5	-
CASSRASGRAMYEQYF	TGTGCCAGCAGCCGAGCTAGCGGGAGGGCCATGTACGAGCAGTACTTC	TRBD2	TRBV5-4	TRBJ2-7	-
CASSFQGNQPQHF	TGTGCCAGCAGCTTTCAGGGTAATCAGCCCCAGCATTTT	-	TRBV7-2	TRBJ1-5	-
CASSVGGTEAFF	TGTGCCAGCAGCGTAGGGGGCACTGAAGCTTTCTTT	-	TRBV9	TRBJ1-1	-
CASRRSDNSPLHF	TGTGCCAGCCGAAGGTCGGATAATTCACCCCTCCACTTT	-	TRBV19	TRBJ1-6	-
CASSQDPAGTETQYF	TGCGCCAGCAGCCAAGATCCCGCAGGGACAGAGACCCAGTACTTC	-	TRBV4-3	TRBJ2-5	-
CASSLEGTGNYGYTF	TGTGCCAGCAGCTTAGAGGGGACAGGGAACTATGGCTACACCTTC	TRBD1	TRBV7-8	TRBJ1-2	-
CASSIGDRDYNEQFF	TGCGCCAGCAGCATAGGCGACAGGGACTACAATGAGCAGTTCTTC	TRBD1	TRBV5-1	TRBJ2-1	-
CASSLGQKKSPNYGYTF	TGCGCCAGCAGCTTGGGACAGAAAAAATCTCCTAACTATGGCTACACCTTC	-	TRBV5-1	TRBJ1-2	-
CASSRTEAEAFF	TGTGCCAGCAGCCGGACAGAAGCTGAAGCTTTCTTT	-	TRBV7-8	TRBJ1-1	-
CASSLDQGYNSPLHF	TGTGCCAGCAGCTTGGACCAGGGATATAATTCACCCCTCCACTTT	-	TRBV11-2	TRBJ1-6	-
CASSQTGVAFF	TGTGCCAGCAGTCAAACAGGGGTAGCGTTCTTC	TRBD1	TRBV12-3/TRBV12-4	TRBJ2-1	-
CASSSVDSRGETQYF	TGCGCCAGCAGTTCTGTTGACAGTCGGGGGGAGACCCAGTACTTC	-	TRBV5-1	TRBJ2-5	-
CAISEFLPGTKNYGYTF	TGTGCCATCAGTGAGTTTTTACCCGGGACGAAGAACTATGGCTACACCTTC	-	TRBV10-3	TRBJ1-2	-
CASSQNRGGEAFF	TGTGCCAGCAGCCAAAACAGGGGAGGTGAAGCTTTCTTT	-	TRBV21-1	TRBJ1-1	-
CASSPQQGRLGNQPQHF	TGTGCCAGCAGTCCCCAACAGGGGCGCCTCGGGAATCAGCCCCAGCATTTT	TRBD1	TRBV27	TRBJ1-5	few
CASRGQGPVLHF	TGTGCCAGCAGGGGACAGGGTCCGGTCCTCCACTTT	TRBD1	TRBV2	TRBJ1-6	few
CASSLGGGSGPSEAFF	TGTGCCAGCAGCTTAGGGGGGGGATCGGGCCCCTCGGAAGCTTTCTTT	-	TRBV7-9	TRBJ1-1	-
CASSLGAGNQPQHF	TGCGCCAGCAGCTTGGGGGCAGGGAATCAGCCCCAGCATTTT	-	TRBV5-1	TRBJ1-5	-
CASRGTVNNSPLHF	TGTGCCAGTAGGGGGACAGTTAATAATTCACCCCTCCACTTT	TRBD1	TRBV19	TRBJ1-6	-
CASMLPGPYEQYF	TGTGCCAGCATGCTGCCTGGCCCCTACGAGCAGTACTTC	-	TRBV11-2	TRBJ2-7	-
CASSLLTAGAPDTQYF	TGCGCCAGCAGCTTGTTGACAGCGGGAGCCCCAGATACGCAGTATTTT	TRBD2	TRBV5-1	TRBJ2-3	-
CASSMTQNTEAFF	TGTGCCAGTAGTATGACACAGAACACTGAAGCTTTCTTT	-	TRBV19	TRBJ1-1	-